This TCR beta chain is from a study of neurological immune-mediated disorders. On the study more broadly: Multiple sclerosis patients (n of about 34) included 31 with relapsing-remitting and 3 with secondary progressive disease. General study points: According to phylogenetic grouping, one related-CDR3 cluster, a possible signature, contained the repertoires of 18 of 34 multiple sclerosis patients.

This clonotype was picked up many times. No antigen is known for it. From germline, CDR1 is DFQATT and CDR2 SNEGSKA (reference sequence). V was shortened by 6 bases and J by 5 bases, with 10 bases between the two germline ends. The CDR3 has 11 residues. By 5'RACE with 10-nucleotide random UMIs, the cDNA was made. TCRdb redid the calling of the 5' RACE reads with MiXCR, one entry per CDR3 protein. Of tens of thousands of distinct CDR3 sequences in the sample, 3.5% to 5% were seen once. This sequence joins TRBV20-1 and TRBJ1-1; a possible D gene is TRBD1 (5 bases). The sequence derives from a man aged 25-40 years with multiple sclerosis. Specimen: PBMCs. CDR3 sequence reads: CSAPQDTEAFF. CDR3 nucleotides: TGCAGTGCGCCACAGGATACTGAAGCTTTCTTT.